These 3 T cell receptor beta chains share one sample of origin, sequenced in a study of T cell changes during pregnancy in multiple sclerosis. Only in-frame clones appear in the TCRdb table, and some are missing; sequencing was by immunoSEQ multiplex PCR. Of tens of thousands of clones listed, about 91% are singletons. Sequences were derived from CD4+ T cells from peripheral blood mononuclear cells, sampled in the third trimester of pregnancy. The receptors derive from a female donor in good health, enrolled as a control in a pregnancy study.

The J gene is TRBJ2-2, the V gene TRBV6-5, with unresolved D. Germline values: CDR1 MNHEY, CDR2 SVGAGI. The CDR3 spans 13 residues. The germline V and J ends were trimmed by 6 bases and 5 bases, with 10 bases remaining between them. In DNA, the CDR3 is TGTGCCAGCAGGGAAGCGAGGACCGGGGAGCTGTTTTTT. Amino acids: CASREARTGELFF.

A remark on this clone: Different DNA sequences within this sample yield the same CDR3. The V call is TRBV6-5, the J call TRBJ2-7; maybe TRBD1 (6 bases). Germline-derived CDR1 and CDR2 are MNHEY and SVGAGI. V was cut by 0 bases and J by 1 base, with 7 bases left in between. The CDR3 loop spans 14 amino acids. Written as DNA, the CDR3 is TGTGCCAGCAGTTACTCACAGGGTTCCTACGAGCAGTACTTC. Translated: CASSYSQGSYEQYF.

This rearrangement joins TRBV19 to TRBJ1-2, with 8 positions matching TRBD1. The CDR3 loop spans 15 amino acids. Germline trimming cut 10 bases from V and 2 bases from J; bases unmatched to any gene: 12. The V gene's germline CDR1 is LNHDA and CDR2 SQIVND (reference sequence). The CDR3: CATWTGTPRNYGYTF. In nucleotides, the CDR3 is TGTGCCACGTGGACAGGGACACCGCGAAACTATGGCTACACCTTC.